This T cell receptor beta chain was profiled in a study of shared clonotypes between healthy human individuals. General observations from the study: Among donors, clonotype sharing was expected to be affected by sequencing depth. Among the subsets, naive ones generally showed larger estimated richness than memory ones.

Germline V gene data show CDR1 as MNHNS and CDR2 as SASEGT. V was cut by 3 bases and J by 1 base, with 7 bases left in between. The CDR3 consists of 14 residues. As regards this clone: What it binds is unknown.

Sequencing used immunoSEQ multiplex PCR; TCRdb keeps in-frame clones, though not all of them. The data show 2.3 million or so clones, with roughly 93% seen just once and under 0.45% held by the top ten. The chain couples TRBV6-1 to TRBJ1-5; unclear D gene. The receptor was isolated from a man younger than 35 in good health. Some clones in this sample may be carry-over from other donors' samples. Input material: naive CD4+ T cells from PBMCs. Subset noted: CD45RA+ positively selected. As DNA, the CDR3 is TGTGCCAGCAGTGATGAGTTGAGCAATCAGCCCCAGCATTTT. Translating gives CASSDELSNQPQHF.